This T cell receptor beta chain was retrieved from a study of CD8 T cells in Susac syndrome. Study-wide findings and caveats: It was acknowledged in the study that its TCR sequencing and HLA analysis involved a relatively small number of individuals.

Note on this clonotype: Its antigen is not identified.

The TEMRA cells underwent FACS enrichment, while the CD8+ and CD4+ T cells underwent negative isolation. An input of about 0.45 to 1 ug of RNA was subjected to reverse transcription using random hexamers. An immunoSEQ multiplex PCR amplified TCR beta CDR3 over 54 Vbeta and 13 Jbeta. TCRdb called the immunoSEQ multiplex PCR reads again in MiXCR, with one record for every CDR3 protein. The sample yields around 280,000 distinct CDR3 sequences, 92% seen once. Trimming took 2 bases from V and 0 from J, leaving 8 bases between them. There are 14 residues in the CDR3. Germline CDR1 reads SGDLS; CDR2 reads YYNGEE.

The sequence derives from a human donor with multiple sclerosis. The V call is TRBV9, the J call TRBJ1-1, with D possibly TRBD1 on 5 matching bases. The specimen sequenced was CD4+ T cells from PBMCs. The CDR3 sequence is CASSVGHVNTEAFF. As DNA, the CDR3 is TGTGCCAGCAGCGTTGGACACGTGAACACTGAAGCTTTCTTT.